A single sample is the source of the 26 T cell receptor beta chains below, sequenced in a study of early T cells in non-severe SARS-CoV-2 infection. TCRdb used MiXCR to reprocess the 5' RACE reads, holding one entry per CDR3 protein. In the table there are tens of thousands of distinct CDR3 sequences, over 13% of which are singletons. The sequencing input was whole blood. All receptors derive from an adult who was a healthcare worker with PCR-confirmed SARS-CoV-2 infection or an uninfected control (not recorded which).

The chain couples TRBV5-1 to TRBJ1-1, with D perhaps matching TRBD1 (6 bases). CDR1 is SGHRS, CDR2 YFSETQ, per germline. V lost 0 bases, J lost 0 bases, and 9 bases lay in between. This CDR3 has 15 amino acids. CDR3 coding DNA: TGCGCCAGCAGCTTGGTGGGACACTTGAACACTGAAGCTTTCTTT. This sequence encodes CASSLVGHLNTEAFF.

This clonotype was detected only a few times. V is TRBV12-3 or TRBV12-4 and J is TRBJ2-7; D is unclear. Trimming pared 6 bases from V and 4 bases from J, leaving 19 bases between. The CDR3 runs 15 residues. The CDR3 DNA reads TGTGCCAGCAGCCCCCCGCCGGGCAGATTTTACGAGCAGTACTTC. Amino acids: CASSPPPGRFYEQYF.

This clonotype was counted a few times. The V and J genes are TRBV28 and TRBJ2-3; D remains unclear. V was trimmed by 3 bases and J by 6 bases, leaving 4 bases between them. This CDR3 is 11 amino acids long. Germline V lookup: CDR1 MDHEN, CDR2 SYDVKM. CDR3 nucleotides: TGTGCCAGCAGTTTCTTTGATACGCAGTATTTT. Its protein is CASSFFDTQYF.

The chain has TRBV28 and TRBJ2-3, with TRBD2 as a possible D gene (5 bases). Trimming took 6 bases from V and 1 from J, leaving 14 bases between them. Germline CDR1 and CDR2: MDHEN and SYDVKM. The CDR3 is 15 residues long. CDR3 loop: CASRYRTPGTDTQYF. CDR3 coding DNA: TGTGCCAGCAGGTACCGGACTCCTGGCACAGATACGCAGTATTTT.

The V gene is TRBV7-2, the J gene TRBJ2-1; tentatively, D is TRBD1 or TRBD2 (5 bases each). The CDR3 has 14 residues. Trimming left V 2 bases short and J 10 bases short, with 15 bases between. Per the germline V gene, CDR1 is SGHTA and CDR2 is FQGNSA. CDR3 sequence reads: CASSLSGPKGEQFF. The CDR3 coding sequence is TGTGCCAGCAGCTTAAGCGGTCCCAAGGGGGAGCAGTTCTTC. Supplemented by reference TRBV7-2 and TRBJ2-1, the full variable domain reads GAGVSQSPSNKVTEKGKDVELRCDPISGHTALYWYRQSLGQGLEFLIYFQGNSAPDKSGLPSDRFSAERTGGSVSTLTIQRTQQEDSAVYLCASSLSGPKGEQFFGPGTRLTVL.

This clonotype occurred a few times. The CDR3 sequence: CASSKGQNTGELFF. The CDR3 coding sequence is TGTGCCAGCAGCAAGGGACAGAACACCGGGGAGCTGTTTTTT. The chain has TRBV28 and TRBJ2-2; a weak D match, TRBD1 (6 bases). Germline values: CDR1 MDHEN, CDR2 SYDVKM. CDR3 length equals 14 residues. Deletions cut 6 bases from V and 1 base from J, with 9 bases between.

In its sample, this clonotype was seen a few times. The V gene is TRBV7-9, the J gene TRBJ2-7; 7 positions agree with TRBD2. V gave up 1 base and J gave up 4 bases; unmatched junction bases: 7. CDR1 SEHNR and CDR2 FQNEAQ come from the germline V gene (reference sequence). This CDR3 has 15 residues. The CDR3 loop reads CASSLGGGRIYEQYF. The CDR3 DNA reads TGTGCCAGCAGCTTAGGTGGCGGGAGAATTTACGAGCAGTACTTC.

The sample holds a few counts of this clonotype. The chain couples TRBV28 to TRBJ1-2; D call uncertain. Deletions cut 6 bases from V and 1 base from J, with 6 bases between. Germline CDR1 is MDHEN and CDR2 is SYDVKM. The CDR3 runs 12 residues. The CDR3: CASRMGNYGYTF. The CDR3, as DNA: TGTGCCAGCAGGATGGGTAACTATGGCTACACCTTC.

The table lists this clonotype with many counts. The chain is built from TRBV5-5 and TRBJ2-1; D perhaps matches TRBD2 (6 bases). Germline CDR1 is SGHKS and CDR2 is YYEKEE (reference sequence). V dropped 0 bases and J dropped 2 bases, with 15 bases sitting between them. The CDR3 consists of 17 residues. The CDR3 spells CASSLGTAGLTYNEQFF. The CDR3 coding sequence is TGTGCCAGCAGCTTGGGCACCGCGGGACTCACCTACAATGAGCAGTTCTTC.

The chain combines TRBV7-8 with TRBJ1-5; D possibly corresponds to TRBD1 (6 bases). CDR1 is SGHVS, CDR2 FQNEAQ, per germline. The CDR3 extends over 15 amino acids. Between the trimmed V and J ends, which lost 5 bases and 1 base, there was a span of 12 bases. CDR3 sequence: CASSTGTLSNQPQHF. CDR3 in DNA: TGTGCCAGCAGCACCGGGACACTGAGCAATCAGCCCCAGCATTTT.

The CDR3 protein is CSVEDPRARTAYGYTF. The DNA of the CDR3 is TGCAGCGTTGAAGATCCCCGGGCCCGGACTGCATATGGCTACACCTTC. J is TRBJ1-2 and V is TRBV29-1; D is unclear. Per the germline V gene, CDR1 is SQVTM and CDR2 is ANQGSEA. Trimming took off 0 bases at V and 5 bases at J, with 19 bases between the two ends. This CDR3 contains 16 residues.

This clonotype came up a few times. The rearrangement links TRBV7-8 to TRBJ2-7; D is unclear. Germline CDR1 and CDR2: SGHVS and FQNEAQ. Trimming pared 1 base from V and 7 bases from J, leaving 17 bases between. The CDR3 extends over 15 amino acids. Here the CDR3 DNA reads TGTGCCAGCAGCTTAGTTGAGCGACCGTACGAAGAGCAGTACTTC. Translation gives CASSLVERPYEEQYF.

This clonotype was seen repeatedly, ten times or more. The chain recombines TRBV12-5 with TRBJ2-5; D uncertain. The length of the CDR3 is 15 residues. Trimming took 1 base from V and 5 from J, leaving 14 bases between them. Germline-derived CDR1 and CDR2 are LGHNT and FRNRAP. The DNA for the CDR3 is TGTGCTAGTGGTTTGGGCGCGAAGGTCGCGGAGACCCAGTACTTC. This gives the protein CASGLGAKVAETQYF.

Concerning this clonotype: Compared with germline, one end of the junction differs, possibly owing to a read error. This chain joins TRBV29-1 and TRBJ2-7; no clear D. Germline V gene lookup returns CDR1 SQVTM and CDR2 ANQGSEA. This CDR3 region has 15 residues. In DNA form, the CDR3 reads TGCAGCGTTGAAGATCCGGTAGGCCAGAACTACGAGCAGAACTTC. The encoded protein is CSVEDPVGQNYEQNF.

The gene calls are TRBV12-3 or TRBV12-4 and TRBJ2-5, with 7 bases aligning to TRBD1. The trim removed 5 bases at V and 5 bases at J, leaving 8 bases unmatched. The CDR3 is 14 amino acids. In DNA, the CDR3 is TGTGCCAGCAGTAACGACAGGGTATCGGAGACCCAGTACTTC. As protein: CASSNDRVSETQYF.

This chain uses TRBV27 with TRBJ1-1; the match to TRBD1 covers 7 bases. The CDR3 has 14 amino acids. V was pared by 0 bases and J by 5 bases, with 3 bases of the junction left unmatched. Per germline, CDR1 MNHEY and CDR2 SMNVEV (reference sequence). For the CDR3, the DNA is TGTGCCAGCAGTTTATCGACAGGGAGGACTGAAGCTTTCTTT. Translated, it gives CASSLSTGRTEAFF.

V usage is TRBV27 and J usage is TRBJ2-2, with 10 bases matching TRBD2. The junction had 1 base not matched to a gene; V was cut back by 2 bases and J by 4 bases. This CDR3 has 15 amino acids. Per the germline V gene, CDR1 is MNHEY and CDR2 is SMNVEV (reference sequence). The CDR3 nucleotides read TGTGCCAGCAGTTTAACTAGCGGGACCACCGGGGAGCTGTTTTTT. It is translated as CASSLTSGTTGELFF.

The CDR3 DNA is TGCAGCGTCGCAGGCTTGACGGGCCTCGGCACTGAAGCTTTCTTT. Protein: CSVAGLTGLGTEAFF. This chain uses TRBV29-1 with TRBJ1-1, with D unclear. Trimming stripped 6 bases from V and 4 bases from J, with 21 bases between. The CDR3 covers 15 residues. CDR1 SQVTM and CDR2 ANQGSEA come from the germline V gene.

The V call is TRBV6-5, the J call TRBJ1-4; D is ambiguous. This CDR3 contains 17 residues. V lost 0 bases, J lost 5 bases, and 16 bases lay in between. Germline assignment: CDR1 MNHEY and CDR2 SVGAGI. The chain's CDR3 is CASSYSMSRRINEKLFF. CDR3 nucleotides: TGTGCCAGCAGTTACTCGATGTCCCGCAGGATAAATGAAAAACTGTTTTTT.

The chain uses TRBV11-2 and TRBJ2-3; D may be TRBD2 (6 bases). This CDR3 is 17 amino acids long. From germline, CDR1 is SGHAT and CDR2 FQNNGV. The V end lost 2 bases, the J end lost 3 bases, and 18 bases lay between the germline ends. CDR3 amino acids: CASSLSGREGLTDTQYF. Written as DNA, the CDR3 is TGTGCCAGCAGCTTATCGGGGCGGGAAGGGTTGACAGATACGCAGTATTTT.

Only a few counts were recorded for this clonotype. The chain combines TRBV30 with TRBJ2-1; tentative D call: TRBD2 (5 bases). Trimming cost V 1 base and J 4 bases, with 11 bases left between them. Germline V gene lookup returns CDR1 GTSNPN and CDR2 SVGIG (reference sequence). This CDR3 is 14 amino acids long. The CDR3 region has the DNA TGTGCCTGGAGTGACATCCCGGGGTACAATGAGCAGTTCTTC. Its protein product is CAWSDIPGYNEQFF.

This chain links TRBV5-5 with TRBJ1-2; D remains unclear. Germline values: CDR1 SGHKS, CDR2 YYEKEE (reference sequence). This CDR3 region has 13 residues. The ends were cut back, 1 base at V and 4 bases at J, with 8 bases in the middle. Here the CDR3 DNA reads TGTGCCAGCAGCTTGAACGCCTTCTATGGCTACACCTTC. Residues: CASSLNAFYGYTF. The variable domain in full, with the rest retrieved from reference TRBV5-5 and TRBJ1-2, is DAGVTQSPTHLIKTRGQQVTLRCSPISGHKSVSWYQQVLGQGPQFIFQYYEKEERGRGNFPDRFSARQFPNYSSELNVNALLLGDSALYLCASSLNAFYGYTFGSGTRLTVV.

The rearrangement links TRBV29-1 to TRBJ2-7; D is perhaps TRBD2 (5 bases). Germline CDR1 SQVTM, CDR2 ANQGSEA. V was clipped by 2 bases and J by 2 bases, with 7 bases between them. The CDR3 is 12 residues long. CDR3 DNA sequence: TGCAGCGTTGAATCGGGAACCTACGAGCAGTACTTC. Its protein is CSVESGTYEQYF.

The rearrangement links TRBV4-2 to TRBJ1-1, with 9 positions matching TRBD1. This CDR3 is built from 15 residues. V lost 3 bases to trimming and J lost 5 bases; unmatched junction nucleotides: 7. Germline assignment: CDR1 LGHNA and CDR2 YNFKEQ. The CDR3 loop is CASSHQQGADTEAFF. The CDR3 DNA sequence: TGTGCCAGCAGCCACCAACAGGGGGCGGATACTGAAGCTTTCTTT.

The rearrangement joins TRBV11-3 to TRBJ1-3; weak D call: TRBD1 (5 bases). Trimming stripped 2 bases from V and 2 bases from J, with 13 bases between. Germline V lookup: CDR1 SGHNT, CDR2 YENEEA. This CDR3 region has 16 residues. The CDR3 loop is CASSLRGPIPGNTIYF. The CDR3 region has the DNA TGTGCCAGCAGCTTACGGGGACCGATCCCTGGAAACACCATATATTTT.

There are a few counts of this clonotype. The V and J genes are TRBV5-5 and TRBJ1-1; D call uncertain. Trimming removed 6 bases at V and 5 bases at J, with 11 bases between. Germline CDR1 and CDR2: SGHKS and YYEKEE (reference sequence). The CDR3 length is 12 residues. DNA for the CDR3: TGTGCCAGCACTTCGACCGTTACTGAAGCTTTCTTT. It translates to CASTSTVTEAFF.